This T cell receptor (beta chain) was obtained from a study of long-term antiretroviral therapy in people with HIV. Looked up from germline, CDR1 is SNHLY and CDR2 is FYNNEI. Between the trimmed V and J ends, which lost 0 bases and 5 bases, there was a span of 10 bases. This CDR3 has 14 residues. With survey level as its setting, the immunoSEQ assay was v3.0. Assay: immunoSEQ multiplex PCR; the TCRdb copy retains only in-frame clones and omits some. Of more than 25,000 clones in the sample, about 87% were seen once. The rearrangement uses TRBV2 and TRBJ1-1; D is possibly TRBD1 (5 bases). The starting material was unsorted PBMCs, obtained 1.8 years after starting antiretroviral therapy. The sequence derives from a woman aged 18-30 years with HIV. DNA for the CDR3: TGTGCCAGCAGTGAAGCGCTGGGGGGGACTGAAGCTTTCTTT. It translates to CASSEALGGTEAFF.